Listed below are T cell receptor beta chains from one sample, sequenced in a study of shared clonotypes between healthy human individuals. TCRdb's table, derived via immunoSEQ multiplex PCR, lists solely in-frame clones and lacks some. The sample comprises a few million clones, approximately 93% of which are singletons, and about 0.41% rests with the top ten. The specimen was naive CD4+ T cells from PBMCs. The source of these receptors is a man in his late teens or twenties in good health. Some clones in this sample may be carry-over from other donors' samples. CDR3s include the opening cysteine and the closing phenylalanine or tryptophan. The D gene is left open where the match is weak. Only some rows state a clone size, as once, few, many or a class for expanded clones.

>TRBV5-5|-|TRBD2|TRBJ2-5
CASSSAWGGRSQETQYF
TGTGCCAGCAGCTCGGCCTGGGGCGGGAGAAGCCAAGAGACCCAGTACTTC
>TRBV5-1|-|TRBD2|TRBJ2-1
CASSQLAGGLINEQFF
TGCGCCAGCAGCCAATTAGCGGGAGGGCTAATCAATGAGCAGTTCTTC
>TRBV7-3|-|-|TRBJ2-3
CASSRSPPDTQYF
TGTGCCAGCAGTCGTTCCCCCCCAGATACGCAGTATTTT
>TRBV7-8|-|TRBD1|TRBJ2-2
CASSARGPTGELFF
TGTGCCAGCAGCGCCAGGGGGCCCACCGGGGAGCTGTTTTTT
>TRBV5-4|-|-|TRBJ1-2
CASSSSIRQGKGYTF
TGTGCCAGCAGCTCCTCCATCCGTCAGGGCAAGGGCTACACCTTC
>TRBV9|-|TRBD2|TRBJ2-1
CASSVGAGVSYNEQFF
TGTGCCAGCAGCGTAGGGGCGGGAGTCTCCTACAATGAGCAGTTCTTC
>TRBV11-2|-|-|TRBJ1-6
CASSREQFKPLHF
TGTGCCAGCAGCCGAGAACAGTTCAAACCCCTCCACTTT
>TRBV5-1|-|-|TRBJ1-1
CASSPQGLEYEAFF
TGCGCCAGCAGCCCCCAGGGGCTAGAGTATGAAGCTTTCTTT
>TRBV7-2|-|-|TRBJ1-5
CASSLGGRSNQPQHF
TGTGCCAGCAGCTTAGGTGGGAGAAGCAATCAGCCCCAGCATTTT
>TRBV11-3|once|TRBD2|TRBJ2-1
CASSPGLAWDNEQFF
TGTGCCAGCAGCCCAGGACTAGCGTGGGACAATGAGCAGTTCTTC
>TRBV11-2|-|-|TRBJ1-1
CASSFRSIGQMNTEAFF
TGTGCCAGCAGCTTCCGGAGTATCGGACAGATGAACACTGAAGCTTTCTTT
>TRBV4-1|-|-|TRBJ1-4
CASSQAWGANEKLFF
TGCGCCAGCAGCCAAGCGTGGGGGGCCAATGAAAAACTGTTTTTT
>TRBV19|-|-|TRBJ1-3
CASSIDPASGNTIYF
TGTGCCAGTAGTATCGACCCAGCCTCTGGAAACACCATATATTTT
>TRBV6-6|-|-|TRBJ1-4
CASAGPDSTNEKLFF
TGTGCCAGCGCGGGCCCTGATTCAACTAATGAAAAACTGTTTTTT
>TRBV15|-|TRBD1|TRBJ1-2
CATSSRGPYGYTF
TGTGCCACCAGTTCCAGGGGGCCTTATGGCTACACCTTC
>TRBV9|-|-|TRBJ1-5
CASSVGVGEVSQPQHF
TGTGCCAGCAGCGTAGGGGTCGGGGAGGTAAGTCAGCCCCAGCATTTT
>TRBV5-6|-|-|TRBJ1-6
CASSRGRSVLHF
TGTGCCAGCAGCAGAGGACGCTCGGTCCTCCACTTT
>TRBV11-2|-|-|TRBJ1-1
CASSYSGQPNTEAFF
TGTGCCAGCAGCTATTCGGGTCAACCGAACACTGAAGCTTTCTTT
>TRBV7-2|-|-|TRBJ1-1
CASSLGGVQVFTEAFF
TGTGCCAGCAGCTTAGGCGGGGTGCAGGTCTTCACTGAAGCTTTCTTT
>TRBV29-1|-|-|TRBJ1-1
CSVELLGRGTEAFF
TGCAGCGTTGAACTCCTGGGACGCGGAACTGAAGCTTTCTTT
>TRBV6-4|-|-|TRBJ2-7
CASSDSTYEQYF
TGTGCCAGCAGTGACAGCACCTACGAGCAGTACTTC
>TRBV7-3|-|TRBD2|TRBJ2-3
CASSLVPSGRAPGPTDTQYF
TGTGCCAGCAGCTTAGTGCCTAGCGGGAGGGCTCCCGGCCCCACAGATACGCAGTATTTT
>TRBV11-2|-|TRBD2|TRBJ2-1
CASSREGIPGPYNEQFF
TGTGCCAGCAGCAGGGAGGGAATTCCAGGCCCCTACAATGAGCAGTTCTTC
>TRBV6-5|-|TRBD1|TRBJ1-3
CASSSGGFGNTIYF
TGTGCCAGCAGTTCAGGGGGCTTTGGAAACACCATATATTTT
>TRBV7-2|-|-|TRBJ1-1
CASSGSGWTEAFF
TGTGCCAGCAGCGGATCGGGTTGGACTGAAGCTTTCTTT
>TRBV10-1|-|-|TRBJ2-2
CASSEFGVTGELFF
TGCGCCAGCAGTGAGTTTGGGGTTACCGGGGAGCTGTTTTTT
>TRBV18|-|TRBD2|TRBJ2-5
CASSPPSGRGETQYF
TGTGCCAGCTCACCACCGAGCGGGAGAGGGGAGACCCAGTACTTC
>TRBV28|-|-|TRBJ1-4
CASSLPPTGKLFF
TGTGCCAGCAGTCTGCCCCCGACCGGAAAACTGTTTTTT
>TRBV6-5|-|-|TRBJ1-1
CASSYSKVTEAFF
TGTGCCAGCAGTTACTCGAAGGTCACTGAAGCTTTCTTT
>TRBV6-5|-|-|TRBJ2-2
CASTYRQPGELFF
TGTGCCAGCACGTACCGACAGCCCGGGGAGCTGTTTTTT
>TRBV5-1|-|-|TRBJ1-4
CASSLDSYEKLFF
TGCGCCAGCAGCTTGGACTCATATGAAAAACTGTTTTTT
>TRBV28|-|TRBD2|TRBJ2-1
CASSSTSGSSSYNEQFF
TGTGCCAGCAGTTCCACTAGCGGGTCAAGCTCCTACAATGAGCAGTTCTTC
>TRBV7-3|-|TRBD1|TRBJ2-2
CASSSKGTGNTGELFF
TGTGCCAGCAGCTCGAAGGGGACAGGGAACACCGGGGAGCTGTTTTTT
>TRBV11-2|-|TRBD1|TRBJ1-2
CASSPDRGNGYTF
TGTGCCAGCAGCCCGGACAGGGGCAATGGCTACACCTTC
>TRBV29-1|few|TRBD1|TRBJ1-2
CSDGTVYGYTF
TGCAGCGACGGGACAGTCTATGGCTACACCTTC
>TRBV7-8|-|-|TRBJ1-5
CASRSLGGSNQPQHF
TGTGCCAGCAGGTCCCTCGGGGGTAGCAATCAGCCCCAGCATTTT
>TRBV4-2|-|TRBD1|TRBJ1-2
CASSRGTGLGYGYTF
TGTGCCAGCAGCCGAGGGACAGGTCTTGGCTATGGCTACACCTTC
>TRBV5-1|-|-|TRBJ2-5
CASSLGGVQETQYF
TGCGCCAGCAGCTTGGGGGGAGTCCAAGAGACCCAGTACTTC
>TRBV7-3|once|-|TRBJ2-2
CASSSGASGELFF
TGTGCCAGCAGTTCCGGGGCCTCCGGGGAGCTGTTTTTT
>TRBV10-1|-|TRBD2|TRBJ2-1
CASSEGREWYNEQFF
TGCGCCAGCAGTGAGGGGCGGGAGTGGTACAATGAGCAGTTCTTC
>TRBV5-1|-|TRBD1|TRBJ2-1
CASSLSYGTGTYNEQFF
TGCGCCAGCAGCTTGTCTTATGGGACAGGGACCTACAATGAGCAGTTCTTC
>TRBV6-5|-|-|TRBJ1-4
CASSFSRTFQRKLFF
TGTGCCAGCAGTTTCTCGCGGACCTTTCAGAGAAAACTGTTTTTT
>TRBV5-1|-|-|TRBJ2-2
CASSSSGTSRTGELFF
TGCGCCAGCAGCTCGTCCGGGACCTCTAGGACCGGGGAGCTGTTTTTT
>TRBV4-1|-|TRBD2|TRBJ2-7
CASSPGLAGTYSYEQYF
TGCGCCAGCAGCCCCGGACTAGCGGGCACGTACAGCTACGAGCAGTACTTC
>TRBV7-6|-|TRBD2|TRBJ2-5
CASSLWLAGSETQYF
TGTGCCAGCAGCTTATGGCTAGCGGGATCAGAGACCCAGTACTTC
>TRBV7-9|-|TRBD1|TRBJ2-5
CASSARTGQETQYF
TGTGCCAGCAGCGCCAGGACAGGACAAGAGACCCAGTACTTC
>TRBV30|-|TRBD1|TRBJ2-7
CAWTHRDSVYEQYF
TGTGCCTGGACCCACCGGGACAGTGTCTACGAGCAGTACTTC
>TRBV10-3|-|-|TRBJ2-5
CAIRPNFEETQYF
TGTGCCATCAGGCCGAACTTCGAAGAGACCCAGTACTTC
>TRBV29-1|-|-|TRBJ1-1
CSVGALLGTEAFF
TGCAGCGTTGGGGCTCTCTTGGGGACTGAAGCTTTCTTT
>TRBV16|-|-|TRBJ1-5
CASSRDSNQPQHF
TGTGCCAGCAGCCGGGATAGCAATCAGCCCCAGCATTTT
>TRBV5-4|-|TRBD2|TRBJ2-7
CASSLGLADSYEQYF
TGTGCCAGCAGCTTGGGACTAGCCGACTCCTACGAGCAGTACTTC
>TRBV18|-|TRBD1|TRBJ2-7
CASSPSGQFTYEQYF
TGTGCCAGCTCACCGTCGGGACAGTTCACCTACGAGCAGTACTTC
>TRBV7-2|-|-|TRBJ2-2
CASSFNTGELFF
TGTGCCAGCAGCTTCAACACCGGGGAGCTGTTTTTT
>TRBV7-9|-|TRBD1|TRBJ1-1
CASRSKSGGEAFF
TGTGCCAGCAGATCGAAATCAGGGGGTGAGGCTTTCTTT
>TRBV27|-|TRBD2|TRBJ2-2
CASSFGASGSAGELFF
TGTGCCAGCAGTTTTGGTGCTAGCGGGAGTGCCGGGGAGCTGTTTTTT